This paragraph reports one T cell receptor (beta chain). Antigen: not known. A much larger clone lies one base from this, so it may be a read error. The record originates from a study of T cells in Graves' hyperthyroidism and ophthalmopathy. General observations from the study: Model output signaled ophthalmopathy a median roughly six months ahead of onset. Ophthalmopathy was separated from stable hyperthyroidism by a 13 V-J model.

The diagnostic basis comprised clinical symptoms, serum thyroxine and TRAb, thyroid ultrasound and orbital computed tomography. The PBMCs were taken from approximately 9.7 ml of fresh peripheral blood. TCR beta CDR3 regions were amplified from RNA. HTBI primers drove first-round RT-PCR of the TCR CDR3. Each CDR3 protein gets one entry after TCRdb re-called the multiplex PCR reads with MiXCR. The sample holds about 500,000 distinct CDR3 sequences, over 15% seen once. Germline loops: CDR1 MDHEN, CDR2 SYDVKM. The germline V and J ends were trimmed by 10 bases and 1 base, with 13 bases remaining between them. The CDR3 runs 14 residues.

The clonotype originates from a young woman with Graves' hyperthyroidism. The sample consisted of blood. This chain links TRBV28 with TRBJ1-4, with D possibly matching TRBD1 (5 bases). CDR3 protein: CATGREVTNEKLFF. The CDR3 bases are TGTGCCACGGGGCGCGAGGTAACTAATGAAAAACTGTTTTTT.